What follows are 21 T cell receptor beta chains derived from one specimen sequenced in a study of Graves' ophthalmopathy and Graves' hyperthyroidism. The authors amplified TCR beta CDR3 regions, and they did so from RNA transcripts for repertoire sequencing. HTBI primers were employed in first-round RT-PCR, then a second-round multiplex PCR followed. Each CDR3 protein gets one entry after TCRdb re-called the multiplex PCR reads with MiXCR. The sample lists about 500,000 distinct CDR3 sequences, over 13% occurring once. Sequenced: blood. These receptors all come from a young woman with Graves' ophthalmopathy.

The chain joins TRBV4-1 to TRBJ2-7; D possibly corresponds to TRBD2 (6 bases). V was clipped by 3 bases and J by 2 bases, with 11 bases between them. Germline V gene lookup returns CDR1 MGHRA and CDR2 YSYEKL. The CDR3 runs 14 residues. The CDR3 sequence is CASSQSSEAYEQYF. For the CDR3, the DNA is TGCGCCAGCAGCCAGTCTAGCGAAGCCTACGAGCAGTACTTC.

Comment on this clonotype: Possible read error: a much larger clone is one base away. V and J are TRBV6-2 or TRBV6-3 and TRBJ2-7; perhaps TRBD2 as D (6 bases). Per the germline V gene, CDR1 is MNHEY and CDR2 is SVGEGT. The CDR3 is 14 amino acids. Trimming pared 10 bases from V and 3 bases from J, leaving 19 bases between. CDR3 in amino acids: CAITNRDFNYEQYF. The CDR3 region has the DNA TGTGCCATCACCAATCGGGACTTCAACTACGAGCAGTACTTC.

This clonotype has a count of ten or more. The CDR3 DNA follows: TGTGCCAGCAGTTTATGGGGGCGGCCAAATCAGCCCCAGCATTTT. Its translation: CASSLWGRPNQPQHF. This sequence joins TRBV12-3 or TRBV12-4 and TRBJ1-5; the D gene is possibly TRBD1 (6 bases). The CDR3 spans 15 residues. Trimming left V 2 bases short and J 4 bases short, with 12 bases between.

Many counts were recorded for this clonotype. The gene calls are TRBV20-1 and TRBJ1-2, with D possibly being TRBD1 (5 bases). This CDR3 comprises 12 residues. Germline CDR1 is DFQATT and CDR2 is SNEGSKA (reference sequence). V lost 0 bases, J lost 12 bases, and 14 bases lay in between. In DNA form, the CDR3 reads TGCAGTGCTAGAGATGCCGCAGGGACCCACACCTTC. Its protein is CSARDAAGTHTF.

On this clonotype: An end of the junction does not agree with germline; a read error may underlie this. The J gene is TRBJ2-2, the V gene TRBV11-2, with 8 bases fitting TRBD2. Germline V gene sequence: CDR1 SGHAT, CDR2 FQNNGV. The CDR3 runs to 18 residues. The CDR3 sequence is CASSLNRLAGTNTGELLF. DNA of the CDR3: TGTGCCAGCAGCTTAAATCGGCTAGCGGGCACGAACACCGGGGAGCTGTTGTTT.

This clonotype has at least ten counts. V and J are TRBV12-3 or TRBV12-4 and TRBJ2-7, with 11 nucleotides matching TRBD2. V lost 5 bases and J lost 2; bases outside the gene matches: 5. The CDR3 is 15 residues long. CDR3 residues: CASSKTSGVPYEQYF. CDR3 in DNA: TGTGCCAGCAGTAAGACTAGCGGGGTTCCCTACGAGCAGTACTTC.

V and J are TRBV6-5 and TRBJ2-7; D remains ambiguous. The CDR3 is 13 residues long. The V gene's germline CDR1 is MNHEY and CDR2 SVGAGI. Trimming shortened V by 4 bases and J by 2 bases, and 9 bases separated the two germline ends. For the CDR3, the DNA is TGTGCCAGCAGTTGGGCCCGCGCCTACGAGCAGTACTTC. Protein sequence: CASSWARAYEQYF.

Many counts were recorded for this clonotype. The chain joins TRBV27 to TRBJ1-1; maybe TRBD1 (6 bases). Germline CDR1 is MNHEY and CDR2 is SMNVEV (reference sequence). CDR3 length: 17 amino acids. Trimming removed 4 bases from V and 1 base from J, with 19 bases in between. In nucleotides, the CDR3 is TGTGCCAGCAGTTCACTAGACAGGCGAACACCGAACACTGAAGCTTTCTTT. Encoded protein: CASSSLDRRTPNTEAFF.

The chain is built from TRBV19 and TRBJ2-7; weak D call: TRBD2 (5 bases). Germline loops: CDR1 LNHDA, CDR2 SQIVND (reference sequence). The CDR3 has 12 amino acids. Trimming left V 7 bases short and J 6 bases short, with 13 bases between. The CDR3: CASIGPRGEQYF. The CDR3 DNA reads TGTGCCAGTATAGGGCCTCGGGGCGAGCAGTACTTC.

This clonotype occurred a few times. The chain combines TRBV19 with TRBJ1-1; no clear D. This CDR3 region has 13 residues. Germline CDR1 is LNHDA and CDR2 is SQIVND (reference sequence). V lost 1 base and J 6 bases, leaving 9 bases between the germline ends. The CDR3 DNA sequence: TGTGCCAGTAGTATAGTAGGGTTTGCTGAAGCTTTCTTT. Translating gives CASSIVGFAEAFF.

This clonotype was seen repeatedly, ten times or more. V usage is TRBV2 and J usage is TRBJ1-5; maybe TRBD1 (5 bases). V dropped 10 bases and J dropped 0 bases, with 10 bases sitting between them. This CDR3 contains 13 residues. Germline CDR1 and CDR2: SNHLY and FYNNEI. The CDR3 sequence: CATTGLSNQPQHF. The CDR3, as DNA: TGTGCCACAACGGGACTTAGCAATCAGCCCCAGCATTTT.

The J gene is TRBJ2-7, the V gene TRBV27; D call uncertain. In germline, CDR1 is MNHEY, CDR2 SMNVEV (reference sequence). Trimming removed 1 base from V and 2 bases from J, with 12 bases in between. CDR3 length equals 15 residues. The DNA of the CDR3 is TGTGCCAGCAGTTTATTTGGGCCCCACCCCTACGAGCAGTACTTC. The encoded protein is CASSLFGPHPYEQYF.

The sample holds a few counts of this clonotype. The genes are TRBV5-1 and TRBJ2-2; maybe TRBD2 (6 bases). Germline values: CDR1 SGHRS, CDR2 YFSETQ. The CDR3 loop spans 20 amino acids. V lost 4 bases, J lost 0 bases, and 25 bases lay in between. CDR3: CASSGTGLAYPDSNTGELFF. The CDR3 DNA sequence: TGCGCCAGCAGCGGTACGGGGCTAGCGTATCCCGACTCGAACACCGGGGAGCTGTTTTTT.

The table lists this clonotype with a few counts. Here the CDR3 reads CASKRPGGPSYEQYV. The CDR3 nucleotides read TGTGCCAGCAAACGCCCTGGGGGGCCCTCCTACGAGCAGTACGTC. The chain uses TRBV6-2 or TRBV6-3 and TRBJ2-7, with D possibly being TRBD1 or TRBD2 (6 bases each). The CDR3 sequence is 15 residues long. V lost 7 bases to trimming and J lost 0 bases, with 16 bases between them. Germline CDR1 reads MNHEY; CDR2 reads SVGEGT.

This clonotype occurred many times. The CDR3 bases are TGTGCCAGCAGTTCGTTGCCAGACAACTATGGCTACACCTTC. Protein: CASSSLPDNYGYTF. The rearrangement uses TRBV28 and TRBJ1-2; no clear D gene. Germline CDR1 MDHEN, CDR2 SYDVKM. Trimming shortened V by 4 bases and J by 2 bases, and 11 bases separated the two germline ends. The CDR3 consists of 14 residues.

Note on this clonotype: This may stem from a read error, because a much larger clone lies one nucleotide away. V usage is TRBV15 and J usage is TRBJ1-2; no definite D call. CDR3 length: 13 residues. V lost 1 base to trimming and J lost 4 bases, with 7 bases between them. Germline lookup yields CDR1 LNHNV and CDR2 YYDKDF (reference sequence). The CDR3, as DNA: TGTGCCACCAGCAGAGCGTCGGCCTATGGCTACACCTTC. Its protein product is CATSRASAYGYTF.

This clonotype was seen more than once but under ten times. The chain carries TRBV25-1 and TRBJ2-7, with unresolved D. This CDR3 comprises 12 residues. Per the germline V gene, CDR1 is MGHDK and CDR2 is SYGVNS. Trimming took off 3 bases at V and 2 bases at J, with 5 bases between the two ends. CDR3 residues: CASSDTTYEQYF. CDR3 coding DNA: TGTGCCAGCAGTGACACCACCTACGAGCAGTACTTC.

This clonotype was detected many times. The rearrangement links TRBV12-3 or TRBV12-4 to TRBJ1-6; D is possibly TRBD1 (6 bases). With 8 bases removed from V and 6 bases from J, the gap between germline ends came to 11 bases. The CDR3 extends over 13 amino acids. The CDR3: CASSGQPNSPLHF. CDR3 DNA: TGTGCCAGCTCAGGACAGCCTAATTCACCCCTCCACTTT.

This chain joins TRBV5-1 and TRBJ1-1; 8 positions match TRBD1. V shed 4 bases, J shed 4 bases, and the junction held 18 bases outside the gene matches. CDR3 length equals 18 residues. Germline loops: CDR1 SGHRS, CDR2 YFSETQ. The CDR3 region is CASSPRTPRQGKGTEAFF. In DNA form, the CDR3 reads TGCGCCAGCAGCCCGAGGACCCCCCGACAGGGGAAGGGCACTGAAGCTTTCTTT.

This clonotype was observed many times. The chain recombines TRBV12-3 or TRBV12-4 with TRBJ1-1; D might be TRBD1 (6 bases). This CDR3 has 16 residues. V gave up 3 bases and J gave up 6 bases, with 20 bases separating them. CDR3 bases: TGTGCCAGCAGTTTCCTCAGGGGACGAGGGCCGCCTGAAGCTTTCTTT. It yields the protein CASSFLRGRGPPEAFF.

This clonotype has ten or more counts. The chain is built from TRBV10-3 and TRBJ2-7; D may be TRBD1 or TRBD2 (5 bases each). The CDR3 has 13 residues. V lost 3 bases, J lost 3 bases, and 9 bases lay in between. Looked up from germline, CDR1 is ENHRY and CDR2 is SYGVKD. CDR3 nucleotides: TGTGCCATCAGTGACAGGGAGTACTACGAGCAGTACTTC. It codes for CAISDREYYEQYF.